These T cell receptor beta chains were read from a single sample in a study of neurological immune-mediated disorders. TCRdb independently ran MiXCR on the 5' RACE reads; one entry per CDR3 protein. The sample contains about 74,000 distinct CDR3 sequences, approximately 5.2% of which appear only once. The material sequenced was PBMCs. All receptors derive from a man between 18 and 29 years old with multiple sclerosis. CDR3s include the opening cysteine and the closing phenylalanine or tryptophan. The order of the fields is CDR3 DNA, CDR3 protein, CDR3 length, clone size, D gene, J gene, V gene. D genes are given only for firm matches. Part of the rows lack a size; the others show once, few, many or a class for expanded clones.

TGTGCCAGCAGCGCCCGGGACAGGACAACTAATGAAAAACTGTTTTTT CASSARDRTTNEKLFF 16 many TRBD1 TRBJ1-4 TRBV9
TGCGCCAGCAGCAGGGGACAGATCACAGATACGCAGTATTTT CASSRGQITDTQYF 14 many TRBD1 TRBJ2-3 TRBV5-1
TGTGCCACCAGACAGGGGGGTCAGCCCCAGAATTTT CATRQGGQPQNF 12 many TRBD1 TRBJ1-5 TRBV28
TGTGCCAGCAGCTTAGATCTCGGCGAGCAGTTCTTC CASSLDLGEQFF 12 many - TRBJ2-1 TRBV11-2
TGTGCCAGCAGCTGGGACGCCCGGGATCAGCCCCAGCATTTT CASSWDARDQPQHF 14 many - TRBJ1-5 TRBV12-3/TRBV12-4
TGTGCCAGCAGTGAGAGCAGGGCCACCTCCAGTATGTGGTTGCAGCCTCAGCCCCAGAATTTT CASSESRATSSMWLQPQPQNF 21 many - TRBJ1-5 TRBV2
TGCGCCAGCAGCTTGGTTTGGAGGAACTATGGCTACACCTTC CASSLVWRNYGYTF 14 many - TRBJ1-2 TRBV5-1
TGTGCCAGCAGCTTAGTGGGCACCCGAGCTGATAATGAGCAGTTCTTC CASSLVGTRADNEQFF 16 many - TRBJ2-1 TRBV7-2
TGTGCCAGCAGCTTACAGACCGGGACAGGGAGAGAGACCCAGTACTTC CASSLQTGTGRETQYF 16 many TRBD1 TRBJ2-5 TRBV7-2
TGCAGTGCTAGACTTCAGGGGACTAATGAAAAACTGTTTTTT CSARLQGTNEKLFF 14 many - TRBJ1-4 TRBV20-1
TGTGCCAGCAGTGCCCCTGATGGGGGGACAGATACGCAGTATTTT CASSAPDGGTDTQYF 15 many - TRBJ2-3 TRBV12-3/TRBV12-4
TGCAGCGTTGATCAAAGAAACAGCAATGAGCAGTTCTTC CSVDQRNSNEQFF 13 few - TRBJ2-1 TRBV29-1
TGTGCCAGCAGATCACAACAGGGGGCTGCGGTGAACACTGAAGCTTTCTTT CASRSQQGAAVNTEAFF 17 - TRBD1 TRBJ1-1 TRBV7-6
TGTGCCAGCAGCTTAGAGGAGGGGCAGCCCCAGCATTTT CASSLEEGQPQHF 13 many - TRBJ1-5 TRBV7-8